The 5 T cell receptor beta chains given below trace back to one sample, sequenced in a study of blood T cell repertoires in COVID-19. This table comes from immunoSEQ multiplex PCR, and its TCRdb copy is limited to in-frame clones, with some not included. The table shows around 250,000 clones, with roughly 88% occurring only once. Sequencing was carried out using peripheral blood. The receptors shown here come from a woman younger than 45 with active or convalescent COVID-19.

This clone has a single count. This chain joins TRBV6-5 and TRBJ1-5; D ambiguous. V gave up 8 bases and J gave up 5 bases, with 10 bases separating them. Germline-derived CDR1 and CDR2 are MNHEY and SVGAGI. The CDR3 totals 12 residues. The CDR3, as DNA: TGTGCCAGCGCGTTCTCCGATCAGCCCCAGCATTTT. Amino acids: CASAFSDQPQHF.

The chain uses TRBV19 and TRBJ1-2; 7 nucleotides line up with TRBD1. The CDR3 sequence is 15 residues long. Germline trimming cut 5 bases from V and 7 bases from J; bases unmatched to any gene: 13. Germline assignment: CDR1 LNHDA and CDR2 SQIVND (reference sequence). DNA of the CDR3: TGTGCCAGTAGTCCCCAAACTTTTACAGGGGTTGGCTACACCTTC. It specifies CASSPQTFTGVGYTF.

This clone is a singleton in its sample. CDR3 in DNA: TGTGCCAGCAGTTCGACCGGGACAGGGGGCTATGGCTACACCTTC. This sequence encodes CASSSTGTGGYGYTF. The chain carries TRBV6-5 and TRBJ1-2; 11 bases map to TRBD1. CDR3 size: 15 residues. Looked up from germline, CDR1 is MNHEY and CDR2 is SVGAGI. Trimming cost V 4 bases and J 4 bases; bases outside gene matches: 5.

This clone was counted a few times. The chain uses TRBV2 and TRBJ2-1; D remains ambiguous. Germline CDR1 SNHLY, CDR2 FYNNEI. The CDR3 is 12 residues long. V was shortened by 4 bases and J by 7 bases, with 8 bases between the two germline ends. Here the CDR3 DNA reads TGTGCCAGCAGTGGACTGACTAATGAGCAGTTCTTC. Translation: CASSGLTNEQFF.

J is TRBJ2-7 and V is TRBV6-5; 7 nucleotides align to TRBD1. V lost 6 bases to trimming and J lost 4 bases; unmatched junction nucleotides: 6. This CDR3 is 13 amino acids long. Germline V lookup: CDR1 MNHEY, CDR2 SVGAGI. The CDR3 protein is CASRRQGAYEQYF. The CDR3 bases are TGTGCCAGCAGACGACAGGGAGCGTACGAGCAGTACTTC.